What follows are 30 T cell receptor beta chains derived from one specimen sequenced in a study of T cells in Graves' hyperthyroidism and ophthalmopathy. Authors of the study amplified TCR beta CDR3 regions from RNA transcripts. HTBI primers drove first-round RT-PCR of the TCR CDR3. Using its own MiXCR run on the multiplex PCR reads, TCRdb lists one record per CDR3 protein. The sample consists of hundreds of thousands of distinct CDR3 sequences, more than 20% of them appearing once. Sequenced material: blood. Receptor source: a man aged 45-65 years with Graves' hyperthyroidism.

CDR3 residues: CASSPRAPRGTDTQYF. The CDR3 region has the DNA TGTGCCAGCAGTCCACGGGCCCCCAGGGGGACAGATACGCAGTATTTT. The V gene is TRBV28, the J gene TRBJ2-3; 7 nucleotides line up with TRBD1. Germline V lookup: CDR1 MDHEN, CDR2 SYDVKM. The CDR3 is 16 amino acids. Trimming took 5 bases from V and 3 from J; bases not matched to a gene: 11.

This clonotype was seen just once. This sequence joins TRBV7-3 and TRBJ1-2, with a weak D call TRBD1 (6 bases). The V gene lost 2 bases and the J gene lost 1 base, with 11 bases spanning the gap. The CDR3 runs to 15 residues. Germline V gives CDR1 SGHTA, CDR2 FQGTGA. The CDR3 sequence: CASSLAQGGNYGYTF. CDR3 in DNA: TGTGCCAGCAGCTTAGCACAGGGCGGTAACTATGGCTACACCTTC.

This chain uses TRBV27 with TRBJ2-7; D not certain. Trimming took off 7 bases at V and 0 bases at J, with 10 bases between the two ends. The CDR3 runs to 13 residues. In germline, CDR1 is MNHEY, CDR2 SMNVEV (reference sequence). The CDR3 DNA follows: TGTGCCAGCATGGGCGCTAGCTCCTACGAGCAGTACTTC. Its protein product is CASMGASSYEQYF.

This sequence joins TRBV18 and TRBJ1-1; TRBD1 aligns across 8 bases. CDR1 and CDR2 from the germline V gene are KGHSH and LQKENI. This CDR3 region has 16 residues. Trimming cost V 4 bases and J 1 base; bases outside gene matches: 8. CDR3 nucleotide sequence: TGTGCCAGCTCACGACGGACAGGGCAAAGGAACACTGAAGCTTTCTTT. Protein product: CASSRRTGQRNTEAFF.

The sample holds many counts of this clonotype. The gene calls are TRBV7-2 and TRBJ2-1; 10 positions match TRBD2. The CDR3 spans 16 residues. CDR1 SGHTA and CDR2 FQGNSA come from the germline V gene. Trimming cost V 2 bases and J 6 bases; bases outside gene matches: 7. The CDR3 coding sequence is TGTGCCAGCAGCTTATCTCCCCTAGCGGGAGTCAATGAGCAGTTCTTC. Its translation: CASSLSPLAGVNEQFF.

J is TRBJ1-2 and V is TRBV11-3; D might be TRBD1 (6 bases). CDR1 and CDR2 (germline): SGHNT, YENEEA. V gave up 1 base and J gave up 8 bases, with 11 bases separating them. The CDR3 consists of 13 residues. CDR3 residues: CASSLGGQTGYTF. The CDR3 bases are TGTGCCAGCAGCTTAGGCGGACAGACAGGCTACACCTTC.

This clonotype was observed a handful of times. This rearrangement joins TRBV20-1 to TRBJ1-2; D gene uncertain. CDR3 length equals 12 residues. Trimming stripped 5 bases from V and 1 base from J, with 8 bases between. Germline V gives CDR1 DFQATT, CDR2 SNEGSKA (reference sequence). This chain's CDR3 is CSAQAGNYGYTF. The CDR3 region has the DNA TGCAGTGCTCAGGCGGGTAACTATGGCTACACCTTC.

This chain joins TRBV5-1 and TRBJ2-1, with D unclear. The V end lost 0 bases, the J end lost 5 bases, and 6 bases lay between the germline ends. Germline CDR1 and CDR2: SGHRS and YFSETQ. The CDR3 runs 13 residues. CDR3 protein: CASSLVTNNEQFF. DNA of the CDR3: TGCGCCAGCAGCTTGGTGACAAACAATGAGCAGTTCTTC.

This clonotype is a singleton in its sample. The V and J genes are TRBV7-2 and TRBJ2-3; 16 nucleotides agree with TRBD2. Germline assignment: CDR1 SGHTA and CDR2 FQGNSA. V lost 5 bases, J lost 0 bases, and 8 bases stayed unmatched. CDR3 size: 19 residues. CDR3 nucleotides: TGTGCCAGCAGCCCGGGACTAGCGGGGGGGATCCCTAGCACAGATACGCAGTATTTT. It translates to CASSPGLAGGIPSTDTQYF.

This clonotype appeared many times. The DNA for the CDR3 is TGTGCCAGCAGCTTAGTTGGGGTAGAGACCCAGTACTTC. This codes for CASSLVGVETQYF. V is TRBV7-9 and J is TRBJ2-5, with unresolved D. The germline CDR1 and CDR2 sequences are SEHNR and FQNEAQ (reference sequence). This CDR3 contains 13 residues. V dropped 1 base and J dropped 4 bases, with 7 bases sitting between them.

This clonotype was detected ten times or more. This chain connects TRBV28 to TRBJ1-1; 8 bases agree with TRBD1. The CDR3 contains 16 residues. Losses at the gene ends were 7 bases for V and 3 bases for J; bases not matched to a gene: 13. The germline V gene encodes CDR1 MDHEN and CDR2 SYDVKM. The CDR3 sequence: CASNEPGQDPDTEAFF. CDR3 in DNA: TGTGCCAGCAATGAACCGGGACAGGATCCGGACACTGAAGCTTTCTTT.

This clonotype was observed a few times. The rearrangement links TRBV7-9 to TRBJ2-1; 10 bases are shared with TRBD2. The V gene end was trimmed by 5 bases and the J gene end by 10 bases; junction bases not matched to a gene: 11. The CDR3 totals 15 residues. Per germline, CDR1 SEHNR and CDR2 FQNEAQ (reference sequence). The CDR3 region has the DNA TGTGCCAGCAGCCAAGCGGGAGGGGCCCCGGTGGAGCAGTTCTTC. Its protein product is CASSQAGGAPVEQFF.

This clonotype has just a few counts. The chain couples TRBV2 to TRBJ2-7; D is unclear. The CDR3 spans 10 residues. Trimming pared 4 bases from V and 7 bases from J, leaving 5 bases between. Germline-derived CDR1 and CDR2 are SNHLY and FYNNEI. The CDR3 is CASSVVEQYF. Written as DNA, the CDR3 is TGTGCCAGCAGTGTGGTAGAGCAGTACTTC. Together with reference TRBV2 and TRBJ2-7, the CDR3 gives the full variable domain: EPEVTQTPSHQVTQMGQEVILRCVPISNHLYFYWYRQILGQKVEFLVSFYNNEISEKSEIFDDQFSVERPDGSNFTLKIRSTKLEDSAMYFCASSVVEQYFGPGTRLTVT.

The J gene is TRBJ2-5, the V gene TRBV7-7; D might be TRBD2 (6 bases). The CDR3 extends over 14 amino acids. Germline CDR1 SSHAT, CDR2 FNYEAQ (reference sequence). The ends were cut back, 5 bases at V and 5 bases at J, with 15 bases in the middle. The CDR3, as DNA: TGTGCCAGCAGCCCCAAGGGCGGAGGGGAGACCCAGTACTTC. Encoded protein: CASSPKGGGETQYF.

CDR3 sequence (DNA): TGCGCCAGCAGCCCGGATGGGGGGGGCAAAAACATTCAGTACTTC. It is translated as CASSPDGGGKNIQYF. The chain uses TRBV5-1 and TRBJ2-4; 7 bases align to TRBD2. Germline lookup yields CDR1 SGHRS and CDR2 YFSETQ. The CDR3 extends over 15 amino acids. The junction had 7 bases not matched to a gene; V was cut back by 4 bases and J by 3 bases.

This chain joins TRBV9 and TRBJ1-1; D not certain. Per the germline V gene, CDR1 is SGDLS and CDR2 is YYNGEE. Trimming shortened V by 2 bases and J by 1 base, and 9 bases separated the two germline ends. There are 14 residues in the CDR3. The CDR3 region is CASSVSAQNTEAFF. CDR3 DNA: TGTGCCAGCAGCGTCTCGGCGCAGAACACTGAAGCTTTCTTT.

This clonotype was seen at least ten times. As DNA, the CDR3 is TGTGCCAGCAGTCCCGGGGGCAGGGACTCCTACGAGCAGTACTTC. Encoded protein: CASSPGGRDSYEQYF. This chain links TRBV7-2 with TRBJ2-7, with D perhaps matching TRBD1 or TRBD2 (6 bases each). Per germline, CDR1 SGHTA and CDR2 FQGNSA. The length of the CDR3 is 15 residues. Trimming took off 6 bases at V and 0 bases at J, with 15 bases between the two ends.

In this sample, this clonotype turned up many times. This chain connects TRBV7-9 to TRBJ2-5; D not certain. V lost 5 bases to trimming and J lost 1 base, with 11 bases between them. The CDR3 length is 14 residues. Germline V gene sequence: CDR1 SEHNR, CDR2 FQNEAQ (reference sequence). As DNA, the CDR3 is TGTGCCAGCAGCGATAGGTGGATCCAAGAGACCCAGTACTTC. This codes for CASSDRWIQETQYF.

The V gene is TRBV2, the J gene TRBJ2-3; D gene ambiguous. The CDR3 loop spans 14 amino acids. Germline V lookup: CDR1 SNHLY, CDR2 FYNNEI. The V and J ends lost 3 bases and 2 bases respectively, with 9 bases between them. CDR3 DNA sequence: TGTGCCAGCAGTGACAACCAACCCACAGATACGCAGTATTTT. Encoded protein: CASSDNQPTDTQYF. Looking up the rest from reference TRBV2 and TRBJ2-3 gives the full variable domain: EPEVTQTPSHQVTQMGQEVILRCVPISNHLYFYWYRQILGQKVEFLVSFYNNEISEKSEIFDDQFSVERPDGSNFTLKIRSTKLEDSAMYFCASSDNQPTDTQYFGPGTRLTVL.

In its sample, this clonotype was seen once. The V gene is TRBV4-1, the J gene TRBJ2-7; D gene uncertain. CDR1 is MGHRA and CDR2 is YSYEKL in the germline V gene. CDR3 size: 14 residues. Trimming took 1 base from V and 0 from J, leaving 7 bases between them. In DNA, the CDR3 is TGCGCCAGCAGCCAAGCCTCTGACTCCTACGAGCAGTACTTC. Its translation is CASSQASDSYEQYF.

The chain uses TRBV11-3 and TRBJ1-6; 7 nucleotides match TRBD1. Germline-derived CDR1 and CDR2 are SGHNT and YENEEA. The CDR3 consists of 14 residues. The trim removed 7 bases at V and 6 bases at J, leaving 6 bases unmatched. The CDR3 region has the DNA TGTGCCAGCACCCTCGGACAGGCTAATTCACCCCTCCACTTT. Its translation: CASTLGQANSPLHF. Filled out from reference TRBV11-3 and TRBJ1-6, the complete variable domain reads EAGVVQSPRYKIIEKKQPVAFWCNPISGHNTLYWYLQNLGQGPELLIRYENEEAVDDSQLPKDRFSAERLKGVDSTLKIQPAELGDSAVYLCASTLGQANSPLHFGNGTRLTVT.

The sample holds many counts of this clonotype. CDR3 loop: CASSRGARETQYF. CDR3 bases: TGTGCCAGCAGCCGCGGGGCCAGAGAGACCCAGTACTTC. The V call is TRBV3-1, the J call TRBJ2-5; tentative D call: TRBD2 (6 bases). Germline loops: CDR1 LGHDT, CDR2 YNNKEL (reference sequence). The ends were cut back, 4 bases at V and 4 bases at J, with 10 bases in the middle. The CDR3 totals 13 residues.

This clonotype was counted between two and nine times. This rearrangement joins TRBV7-9 to TRBJ2-1, with D tentatively TRBD1 (6 bases). This CDR3 contains 12 residues. From germline, CDR1 is SEHNR and CDR2 FQNEAQ (reference sequence). Trimming removed 5 bases from V and 10 bases from J, with 12 bases in between. Written as DNA, the CDR3 is TGTGCCAGCAGCCCATGGACAGACGAGCAGTTCTTC. It encodes CASSPWTDEQFF.

This clonotype was recorded only once. A single base separates this from a much larger clone, so it may be a read error. This chain links TRBV28 with TRBJ1-2; TRBD1 matches 8 bases. From germline, CDR1 is MDHEN and CDR2 SYDVKM. With 6 bases clipped from V and 7 bases from J, the junction kept 19 bases outside the gene matches. The CDR3 is made up of 17 amino acids. The CDR3 here is CASRSWRQGARSCGYTF. The CDR3 coding sequence is TGTGCCAGCAGGTCGTGGAGGCAGGGGGCGAGAAGCTGTGGCTACACCTTC.

This clonotype was detected only a few times. The V gene is TRBV12-3 or TRBV12-4, the J gene TRBJ2-4; possibly TRBD2 for D (6 bases). The V and J ends lost 4 bases and 5 bases respectively, with 15 bases between them. The CDR3 spans 15 residues. As DNA, the CDR3 is TGTGCCAGCAGTTCCAATCGGGAGTTTGAAAACATTCAGTACTTC. Translated, it gives CASSSNREFENIQYF.

This clonotype was counted ten times or more. V usage is TRBV7-6 and J usage is TRBJ1-1; 7 nucleotides line up with TRBD1. The germline V gene has CDR1 SGHVS and CDR2 FNYEAQ. The CDR3 consists of 13 residues. Trimming took 5 bases from V and 5 from J; bases not matched to a gene: 5. The CDR3 bases are TGTGCCAGCAGCGCAGGGGGGAATACTGAAGCTTTCTTT. This encodes CASSAGGNTEAFF.

A word on this clonotype: Being one base from a much bigger clone, this may be a read error. The chain has TRBV28 and TRBJ2-2; 9 nucleotides match TRBD2. The CDR3 has 16 residues. CDR1 and CDR2 (germline): MDHEN, SYDVKM. CDR3 amino acids: CASTELAGPNTGELVF. CDR3 DNA: TGTGCCAGCACCGAACTAGCGGGTCCGAACACCGGGGAGCTGGTTTTT.

Regarding this clonotype: A much larger clone differs from this one at a single base, so this may be a read error. The chain has TRBV3-1 and TRBJ2-7; D is ambiguous. Trimming took 4 bases from V and 7 from J, leaving 20 bases between them. Germline CDR1 and CDR2: LGHDT and YNNKEL (reference sequence). The CDR3 consists of 15 residues. CDR3: CASSPGAVERWEQYF. CDR3 in DNA: TGTGCCAGCAGCCCAGGTGCAGTGGAGCGTTGGGAGCAGTACTTC.

This clonotype was seen a handful of times. The rearrangement joins TRBV14 to TRBJ2-7; a possible D gene is TRBD1 (5 bases). The CDR3 extends over 14 amino acids. Germline V gene sequence: CDR1 SGHDN, CDR2 FVKESK. Deletions cut 4 bases from V and 5 bases from J, with 15 bases between. As DNA, the CDR3 is TGTGCCAGCAGCCGATCCCTCCAGGGTAACGAGCAGTACTTC. Its translation: CASSRSLQGNEQYF. Based on the CDR3 plus reference TRBV14 and TRBJ2-7, the full variable domain is EAGVTQFPSHSVIEKGQTVTLRCDPISGHDNLYWYRRVMGKEIKFLLHFVKESKQDESGMPNNRFLAERTGGTYSTLKVQPAELEDSGVYFCASSRSLQGNEQYFGPGTRLTVT.

This clonotype was detected a few times. Germline is not matched at one junction end, which may reflect a read error. The chain combines TRBV5-1 with TRBJ2-3; D ambiguous. The CDR3 totals 17 residues. In germline, CDR1 is SGHRS, CDR2 YFSETQ. CDR3 DNA: TGTGCCAGCAGCTTCCCTCGAAGCGAGATTAGCACAGATACGCAGTATTTT. Its protein product is CASSFPRSEISTDTQYF.